This T cell receptor (beta chain) stems from a study of T cells in Graves' hyperthyroidism and ophthalmopathy. Overall study findings and caveats: Blood held most thyroid clonotypes expanded above 0.001 frequency.

On this clonotype: What it binds is not known.

It was RNA transcripts that yielded the amplified TCR beta CDR3 regions. Primed by the HTBI set, a first-round RT-PCR was run on the TCR CDR3. TCRdb analysed the multiplex PCR reads with MiXCR anew, one entry per CDR3 protein. The sample yields roughly 510,000 distinct CDR3 sequences, over 35% seen once. Germline V gives CDR1 SEHNR, CDR2 FQNEAQ (reference sequence). The V and J ends lost 2 bases and 4 bases respectively, with 9 bases between them. The CDR3 extends over 13 amino acids. This clonotype was obtained from an adult woman with Graves' disease, either hyperthyroidism or ophthalmopathy (not recorded which). Sequenced input: peripheral blood or thyroid tissue (not recorded which). The chain uses TRBV7-9 and TRBJ2-7; D unclear. The CDR3 reads CASSLLAPYEQYF. In DNA form, the CDR3 reads TGTGCCAGCAGCTTACTCGCGCCTTACGAGCAGTACTTC.